This passage covers 4 T cell receptor beta chains from one sample sequenced in a study of Graves' ophthalmopathy and Graves' hyperthyroidism. TCR beta CDR3 amplification used RNA transcripts. First-round RT-PCR employed HTBI primers, with a second-round multiplex PCR after it. TCRdb independently ran MiXCR on the multiplex PCR reads; one entry per CDR3 protein. The profile shows 300,000 to 500,000 distinct CDR3 sequences, less than 20% of them singletons. The material sequenced was peripheral blood. The receptors shown here come from a woman younger than 30 with stable Graves' hyperthyroidism.

The table lists this clonotype with many counts. A read error may account for a junction end that differs from germline. The CDR3: CVSSYVPRQGWGDGYTF. The CDR3 nucleotides are TGTGTCAGCAGTTATGTACCCCGACAGGGGTGGGGAGATGGCTACACCTTC. The chain combines TRBV6-2 or TRBV6-3 with TRBJ1-2; the match to TRBD1 covers 8 bases. Germline V gene lookup returns CDR1 MNHEY and CDR2 SVGEGT. The CDR3 is 17 residues long.

This clonotype was counted many times. The J gene is TRBJ2-7, the V gene TRBV12-3 or TRBV12-4; 7 positions agree with TRBD1. Unmatched junction bases numbered 11, after V lost 6 bases and J lost 3 bases. The CDR3 sequence is 15 residues long. The CDR3 DNA follows: TGTGCCAGCAGCCCACGTGGCCAGGGGGTCTACGAGCAGTACTTC. Encoded protein: CASSPRGQGVYEQYF.

This clonotype came up many times. The chain couples TRBV5-1 to TRBJ1-1; D may be TRBD1 (5 bases). The CDR3 has 14 residues. Germline V lookup: CDR1 SGHRS, CDR2 YFSETQ. Trimming took off 1 base at V and 2 bases at J, with 9 bases between the two ends. The CDR3 loop reads CASSLNRINTEAFF. CDR3 in DNA: TGCGCCAGCAGCTTGAACAGGATCAACACTGAAGCTTTCTTT.

This clonotype was seen repeatedly, ten times or more. This sequence joins TRBV7-8 and TRBJ2-5; 7 bases align to TRBD1. Germline V gene sequence: CDR1 SGHVS, CDR2 FQNEAQ. The trim removed 5 bases at V and 2 bases at J, leaving 2 bases unmatched. The CDR3 covers 13 residues. CDR3 nucleotide sequence: TGTGCCAGCAGCCAGGGACAGCAAGAGACCCAGTACTTC. Its protein is CASSQGQQETQYF.